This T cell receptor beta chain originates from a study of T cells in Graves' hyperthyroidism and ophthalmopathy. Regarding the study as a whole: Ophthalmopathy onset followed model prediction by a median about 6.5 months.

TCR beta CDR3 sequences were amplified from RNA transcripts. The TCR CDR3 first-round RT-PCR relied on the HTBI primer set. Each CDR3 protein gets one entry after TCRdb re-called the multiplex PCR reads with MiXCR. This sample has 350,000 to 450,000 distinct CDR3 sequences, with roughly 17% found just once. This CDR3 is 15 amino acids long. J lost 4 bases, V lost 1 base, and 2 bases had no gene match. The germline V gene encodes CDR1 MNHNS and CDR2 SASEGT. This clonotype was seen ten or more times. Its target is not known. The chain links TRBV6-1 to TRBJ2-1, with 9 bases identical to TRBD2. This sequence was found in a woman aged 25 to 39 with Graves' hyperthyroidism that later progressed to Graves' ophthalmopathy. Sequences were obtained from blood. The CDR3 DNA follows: TGTGCCAGCAGTGAAGGACTAGCGGATTACAATGAGCAGTTCTTC. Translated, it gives CASSEGLADYNEQFF.